Listed below are T cell receptor beta chains from one sample, sequenced in a study of radiation and T cells in renal cell carcinoma. Sequencing was performed with immunoSEQ multiplex PCR; in TCRdb, only in-frame clones are kept and a portion is missing. The top ten clones hold about 30% of a sample with about 49,000 clones, less than 85% of them seen once. This specimen consisted of blood, obtained from a patient whose treatment included radiotherapy and nephrectomy. The receptors derive from a woman in her seventies with renal cell carcinoma. Both conserved end residues are part of each CDR3. The D gene is left open where the match is weak. Clone size, where shown, is once, few, many, or a class for clones that have expanded.

clone_size: .
cdr3_length: 15
j_call: TRBJ2-7
d_call: .
v_call: TRBV9
cdr3_nt: TGTGCCAGCAGCGTAGGGAATGAGGGAGTCTACGAGCAGTACTTC
cdr3_aa: CASSVGNEGVYEQYF

clone_size: .
cdr3_length: 18
j_call: TRBJ2-7
d_call: TRBD2
v_call: TRBV18
cdr3_nt: TGTGCCAGCTCATCTACCGGCCGAACGGGGGAGGGGAAAAACGAGCAGTACTTC
cdr3_aa: CASSSTGRTGEGKNEQYF

clone_size: .
cdr3_length: 16
j_call: TRBJ2-7
d_call: TRBD1
v_call: TRBV6-1
cdr3_nt: TGTGCCAGCAGTGATTTGGGGGACAGGGGGTCCTACGAGCAGTACTTC
cdr3_aa: CASSDLGDRGSYEQYF

clone_size: .
cdr3_length: 20
j_call: TRBJ2-5
d_call: TRBD2
v_call: TRBV18
cdr3_nt: TGTGCCAGCTCGCATTCCGGGACTAGCGGGCTATGGGGCCCCCAAGAGACCCAGTACTTC
cdr3_aa: CASSHSGTSGLWGPQETQYF

clone_size: once
cdr3_length: 17
j_call: TRBJ1-5
d_call: .
v_call: TRBV15
cdr3_nt: TGTGCCACCAGCAGAGATCTGGGAAACCCCAGCAATCAGCCCCAGCATTTT
cdr3_aa: CATSRDLGNPSNQPQHF

clone_size: few
cdr3_length: 11
j_call: TRBJ1-1
d_call: .
v_call: TRBV20-1
cdr3_nt: TGCAGTGCTACCAGGGACGGTGAAGCTTTCTTT
cdr3_aa: CSATRDGEAFF

clone_size: .
cdr3_length: 13
j_call: TRBJ2-3
d_call: .
v_call: TRBV11-3
cdr3_nt: TGTGCCAGCAGCTTCACATCCGGGGATACGCAGTATTTT
cdr3_aa: CASSFTSGDTQYF

clone_size: .
cdr3_length: 17
j_call: TRBJ2-1
d_call: TRBD2
v_call: TRBV4-1
cdr3_nt: TGCGCCAGCAGCCAAGTAGCGGGAGGAAGGTATGGCAATGAGCAGTTCTTC
cdr3_aa: CASSQVAGGRYGNEQFF

clone_size: .
cdr3_length: 14
j_call: TRBJ2-3
d_call: .
v_call: TRBV6-5
cdr3_nt: TGTGCCAGCAGTTTGGGGACTAGCACAGATACGCAGTATTTT
cdr3_aa: CASSLGTSTDTQYF

clone_size: .
cdr3_length: 15
j_call: TRBJ1-3
d_call: .
v_call: TRBV9
cdr3_nt: TGTGCCAGCAGCGTCCAGGGGACCTCTGGAAACACCATATATTTT
cdr3_aa: CASSVQGTSGNTIYF

clone_size: .
cdr3_length: 14
j_call: TRBJ1-2
d_call: TRBD1
v_call: TRBV2
cdr3_nt: TGTGCCAGCAGGGGACAGGGAGCAAACTCGGGCTACACCTTC
cdr3_aa: CASRGQGANSGYTF

clone_size: .
cdr3_length: 16
j_call: TRBJ1-3
d_call: TRBD1
v_call: TRBV9
cdr3_nt: TGTGCCAGCAGCTTCGGAGGGGGCCACTCTGGAAACACCATATATTTT
cdr3_aa: CASSFGGGHSGNTIYF

clone_size: .
cdr3_length: 13
j_call: TRBJ1-2
d_call: .
v_call: TRBV9
cdr3_nt: TGTGCCAGCAGCCAGACAGATAACTATGGCTACACCTTC
cdr3_aa: CASSQTDNYGYTF

clone_size: .
cdr3_length: 15
j_call: TRBJ1-3
d_call: .
v_call: TRBV10-3
cdr3_nt: TGTGCCATCAGTGAGTCGACCGGGTCTGGAAACACCATATATTTT
cdr3_aa: CAISESTGSGNTIYF

clone_size: once
cdr3_length: 14
j_call: TRBJ2-3
d_call: .
v_call: TRBV9
cdr3_nt: TGTGCCAGCAGCTGGGCAGGGGTGACAGATACGCAGTATTTT
cdr3_aa: CASSWAGVTDTQYF

clone_size: .
cdr3_length: 15
j_call: TRBJ2-5
d_call: TRBD1
v_call: TRBV5-1
cdr3_nt: TGCGCCAGCAGCTTACGGACAGGGGGCGGGGAGACCCAGTACTTC
cdr3_aa: CASSLRTGGGETQYF

clone_size: .
cdr3_length: 13
j_call: TRBJ1-5
d_call: .
v_call: TRBV10-3
cdr3_nt: TGTGCCATCAGTGAATTTGTCGAGCAGCCCCAGCATTTT
cdr3_aa: CAISEFVEQPQHF

clone_size: .
cdr3_length: 14
j_call: TRBJ1-2
d_call: TRBD1
v_call: TRBV27
cdr3_nt: TGTGCCAGCGGCACCTGGACAGGCGAATATGGCTACACCTTC
cdr3_aa: CASGTWTGEYGYTF

clone_size: .
cdr3_length: 14
j_call: TRBJ2-1
d_call: .
v_call: TRBV29-1
cdr3_nt: TGCAGCGTTCCCCCCCCGGGACACCCCAATGAGCAGTTCTTC
cdr3_aa: CSVPPPGHPNEQFF

clone_size: few
cdr3_length: 12
j_call: TRBJ1-1
d_call: .
v_call: TRBV30
cdr3_nt: TGTGCCTGGAGTGTTCTAGACACTGAAGCTTTCTTT
cdr3_aa: CAWSVLDTEAFF

clone_size: .
cdr3_length: 14
j_call: TRBJ1-2
d_call: .
v_call: TRBV6-5
cdr3_nt: TGTGCCAGCAGTTACCAGGGACGGCCAACTCGCTACACCTTC
cdr3_aa: CASSYQGRPTRYTF

clone_size: .
cdr3_length: 14
j_call: TRBJ2-5
d_call: TRBD1
v_call: TRBV5-1
cdr3_nt: TGCGCCAGCAGAACGACAGGGGGCCAAGAGACCCAGTACTTC
cdr3_aa: CASRTTGGQETQYF

clone_size: few
cdr3_length: 13
j_call: TRBJ1-5
d_call: .
v_call: TRBV27
cdr3_nt: TGTGCCAGCAGTTTATCTAACGGGAGGCCCCAGCATTTT
cdr3_aa: CASSLSNGRPQHF

clone_size: .
cdr3_length: 14
j_call: TRBJ2-7
d_call: .
v_call: TRBV5-6
cdr3_nt: TGTGCCAGCAGCTTGGAGCAGATCTCCTACGAGCAGTACTTC
cdr3_aa: CASSLEQISYEQYF

clone_size: .
cdr3_length: 15
j_call: TRBJ2-1
d_call: .
v_call: TRBV9
cdr3_nt: TGTGCCAGCAGCGTAGATGGCGTGACCCGCAATGAGCAGTTCTTC
cdr3_aa: CASSVDGVTRNEQFF

clone_size: few
cdr3_length: 14
j_call: TRBJ2-7
d_call: .
v_call: TRBV28
cdr3_nt: TGTGCCAGCAGTTCTCCCCCGGGGCCCTACGAGCAGTACTTC
cdr3_aa: CASSSPPGPYEQYF

clone_size: .
cdr3_length: 16
j_call: TRBJ2-7
d_call: TRBD2
v_call: TRBV4-1
cdr3_nt: TGCGCCAGCAGCCAAGCCCAAGCGGGACGAACCTACGAGCAGTACTTC
cdr3_aa: CASSQAQAGRTYEQYF

clone_size: .
cdr3_length: 16
j_call: TRBJ1-2
d_call: TRBD1
v_call: TRBV27
cdr3_nt: TGTGCCAGCAAGCCAACTCCGGGACAGGGTCACTATGGCTACACCTTC
cdr3_aa: CASKPTPGQGHYGYTF

clone_size: .
cdr3_length: 14
j_call: TRBJ2-7
d_call: .
v_call: TRBV9
cdr3_nt: TGTGCCAGCAGCGTCCAACAGGACTCCTACGAGCAGTACTTC
cdr3_aa: CASSVQQDSYEQYF

clone_size: .
cdr3_length: 16
j_call: TRBJ2-2
d_call: TRBD1
v_call: TRBV25-1
cdr3_nt: TGTGCCAGCAGGGACCCGGGGACAGGGTTCACCGGGGAGCTGTTTTTT
cdr3_aa: CASRDPGTGFTGELFF

clone_size: .
cdr3_length: 15
j_call: TRBJ1-6
d_call: .
v_call: TRBV6-1
cdr3_nt: TGTGCCAGCAGGAGGGCGGGACACGATAATTCACCCCTCCACTTT
cdr3_aa: CASRRAGHDNSPLHF

clone_size: .
cdr3_length: 12
j_call: TRBJ1-2
d_call: TRBD1
v_call: TRBV7-9
cdr3_nt: TGTGCCAGCAGGGGGGACAGTCTTGGCTACACCTTC
cdr3_aa: CASRGDSLGYTF

clone_size: once
cdr3_length: 14
j_call: TRBJ2-7
d_call: .
v_call: TRBV7-9
cdr3_nt: TGTGCCAGCAGCCGGTCGGAAAGGGCCCACGAGCAGTACTTC
cdr3_aa: CASSRSERAHEQYF

clone_size: once
cdr3_length: 15
j_call: TRBJ2-2
d_call: TRBD1
v_call: TRBV6-6
cdr3_nt: TGTGCCAGCAGTTACGGACAGGGAGGTTTCGGGGAGCTGTTTTTT
cdr3_aa: CASSYGQGGFGELFF

clone_size: .
cdr3_length: 15
j_call: TRBJ2-7
d_call: .
v_call: TRBV10-3
cdr3_nt: TGTGCCATCAGTGAGGGTCACTTAGGGGGGTTGGAGCAGTACTTC
cdr3_aa: CAISEGHLGGLEQYF

clone_size: .
cdr3_length: 15
j_call: TRBJ2-7
d_call: .
v_call: TRBV7-8
cdr3_nt: TGTGCCAGCAGCTCGGACCGCTTTACGGGCTACGAGCAGTACTTC
cdr3_aa: CASSSDRFTGYEQYF

clone_size: once
cdr3_length: 13
j_call: TRBJ2-7
d_call: .
v_call: TRBV5-8
cdr3_nt: TGTGCCCAGGGGAAGGGGACCCACTACGAGCAGTACTTC
cdr3_aa: CAQGKGTHYEQYF